Listed below are T cell receptor beta chains from one sample, sequenced in a study of blood T cell repertoires in COVID-19. Using immunoSEQ multiplex PCR, the repertoire was profiled, and TCRdb retains in-frame clones only, with some absent. This sample has 300,000 to 400,000 clones, with about 87% found just once. Sample: peripheral blood. Every receptor here comes from a man in his thirties or forties with COVID-19, enrolled during active disease. Each CDR3 is given with its conserved first and last residue. The D gene is left open where the match is weak. Clone size, where shown, is once, few, many, or a class for clones that have expanded.

.	TRBD2	TRBV3-1/TRBV3-2	TRBJ2-1	TGTGCCAGCAGCACCCTTAGCGGGGGGGCGGGCAATGAGCAGTTCTTC	CASSTLSGGAGNEQFF
.	.	TRBV11-3	TRBJ2-3	TGTGCCAGCAGCTCTAATCACCACGGGTCCACAGATACGCAGTATTTT	CASSSNHHGSTDTQYF
.	TRBD2	TRBV5-4	TRBJ2-3	TGTGCCAGCAGCTTGAGGCGGGGGGGCACAGATACGCAGTATTTT	CASSLRRGGTDTQYF
.	.	TRBV9	TRBJ1-5	TGTGCCAGCAGCGTAGGACAGAGCAATCAGCCCCAGCATTTT	CASSVGQSNQPQHF
.	TRBD2	TRBV27	TRBJ2-7	TGTGCCAGCAGTGCATCCGGGACTAGCGTCATCGAGCAGTACTTC	CASSASGTSVIEQYF
once	TRBD1	TRBV7-9	TRBJ1-6	TGTGCCAGCAGCATGCGGGACAGGGTAGGGTCACCCCTCCACTTT	CASSMRDRVGSPLHF
.	.	TRBV5-4	TRBJ2-2	TGTGCCAGCAGCTTGTCGGGGGTAAGGCCGAACACCGGGGAGCTGTTTTTT	CASSLSGVRPNTGELFF
.	TRBD1	TRBV7-3	TRBJ2-1	TGTGCCAGCAGCTCGTTAGGGACAGGCTACAATGAGCAGTTCTTC	CASSSLGTGYNEQFF
.	.	TRBV19	TRBJ1-1	TGTGCCAGTAGTATAGGCCTTCGTCGTCGGGACACCATGAAGATCCCTGAAGCTTTCTTT	CASSIGLRRRDTMKIPEAFF
once	.	TRBV25-1	TRBJ1-4	TGTGCCAGCAGTGAATCGACAAACTGGGAAAAACTGTTTTTT	CASSESTNWEKLFF
.	TRBD1	TRBV19	TRBJ1-2	TGTGCCTGTAAGACAGGGTTCTCTGGCTACACCTTC	CACKTGFSGYTF
.	.	TRBV28	TRBJ1-5	TGTGCCAGCAGTTTGGGACACTCCAATCAGCCCCAGCATTTT	CASSLGHSNQPQHF
.	.	TRBV7-8	TRBJ1-1	TGTGCCAGCAGCTTCCCTGACTCTGGGAACACTGAAGCTTTCTTT	CASSFPDSGNTEAFF
.	.	TRBV15	TRBJ2-7	TGTGCCACCAGCAGAGACGGACAAGGCTACGAGCAGTACTTC	CATSRDGQGYEQYF
.	TRBD1	TRBV3-1/TRBV3-2	TRBJ1-1	TGTGCCAGCAGCCAAAACAGAGGTAGGGACAGGGGGTACTTCATGAACACTGAAGCTTTCTTT	CASSQNRGRDRGYFMNTEAFF
few	.	TRBV6-2/TRBV6-3	TRBJ2-7	TGTGCCAGCAGTTACGGGGCCGAGACATACGAGCAGTACTTC	CASSYGAETYEQYF
.	TRBD1	TRBV6-5	TRBJ1-6	TGTGCCAGCAGTTCTACAGGGGGAAGTTCACCCCTCCACTTT	CASSSTGGSSPLHF
.	.	TRBV28	TRBJ1-2	TGTGCCAGCAGTTACAGGGCCGGCTACACCTTC	CASSYRAGYTF
.	.	TRBV15	TRBJ1-5	TGTGCCACCAGCAGAGAAATTGAGACGGCAGGAGGTCAGCCCCAGCATTTT	CATSREIETAGGQPQHF